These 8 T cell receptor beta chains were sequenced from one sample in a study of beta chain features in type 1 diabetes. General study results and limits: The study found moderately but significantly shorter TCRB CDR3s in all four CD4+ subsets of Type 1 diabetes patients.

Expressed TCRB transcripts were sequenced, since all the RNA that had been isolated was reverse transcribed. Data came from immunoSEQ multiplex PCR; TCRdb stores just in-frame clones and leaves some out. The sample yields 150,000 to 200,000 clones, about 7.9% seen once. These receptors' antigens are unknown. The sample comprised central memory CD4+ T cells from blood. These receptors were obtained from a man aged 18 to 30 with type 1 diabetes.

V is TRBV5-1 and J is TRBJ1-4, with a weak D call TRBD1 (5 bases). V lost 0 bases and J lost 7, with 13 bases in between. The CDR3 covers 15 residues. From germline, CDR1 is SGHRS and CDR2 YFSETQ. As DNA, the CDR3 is TGCGCCAGCAGCTTGGTTGGGGCAGCGGGTGAAAAACTGTTTTTT. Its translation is CASSLVGAAGEKLFF.

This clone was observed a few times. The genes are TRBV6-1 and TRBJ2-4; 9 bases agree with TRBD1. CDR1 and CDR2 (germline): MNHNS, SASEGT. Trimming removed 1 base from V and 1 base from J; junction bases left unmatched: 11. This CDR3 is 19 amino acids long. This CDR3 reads CASSEDFWPGQGAKNIQYF. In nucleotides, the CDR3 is TGTGCCAGCAGTGAAGATTTTTGGCCGGGACAGGGCGCCAAAAACATTCAGTACTTC.

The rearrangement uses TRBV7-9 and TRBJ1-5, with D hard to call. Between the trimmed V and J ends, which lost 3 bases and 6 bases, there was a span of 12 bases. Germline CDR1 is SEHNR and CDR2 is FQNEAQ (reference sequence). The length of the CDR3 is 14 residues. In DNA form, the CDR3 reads TGTGCCAGCAGCTTCGAGCATGTAACTCAGCCCCAGCATTTT. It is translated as CASSFEHVTQPQHF.

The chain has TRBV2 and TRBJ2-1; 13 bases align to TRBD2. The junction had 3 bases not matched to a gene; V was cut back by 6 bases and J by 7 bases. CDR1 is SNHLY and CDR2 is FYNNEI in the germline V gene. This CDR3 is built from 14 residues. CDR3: CASRGLAGSNEQFF. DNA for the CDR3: TGTGCCAGCAGGGGACTAGCGGGGTCAAATGAGCAGTTCTTC.

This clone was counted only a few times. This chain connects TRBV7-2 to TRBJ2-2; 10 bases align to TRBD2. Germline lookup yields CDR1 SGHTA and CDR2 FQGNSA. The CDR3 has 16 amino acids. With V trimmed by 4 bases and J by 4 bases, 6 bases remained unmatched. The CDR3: CASSSGLATLTGELFF. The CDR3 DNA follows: TGTGCCAGCAGCTCGGGACTAGCGACGCTCACCGGGGAGCTGTTTTTT. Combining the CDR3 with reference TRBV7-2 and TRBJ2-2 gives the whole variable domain GAGVSQSPSNKVTEKGKDVELRCDPISGHTALYWYRQSLGQGLEFLIYFQGNSAPDKSGLPSDRFSAERTGGSVSTLTIQRTQQEDSAVYLCASSSGLATLTGELFFGEGSRLTVL.

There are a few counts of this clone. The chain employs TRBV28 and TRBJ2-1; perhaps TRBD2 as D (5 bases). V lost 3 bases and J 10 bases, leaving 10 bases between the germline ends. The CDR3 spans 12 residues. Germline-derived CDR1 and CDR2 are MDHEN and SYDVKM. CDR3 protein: CASSLHGEEQFF. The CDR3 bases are TGTGCCAGCAGTTTGCACGGGGAAGAGCAGTTCTTC.

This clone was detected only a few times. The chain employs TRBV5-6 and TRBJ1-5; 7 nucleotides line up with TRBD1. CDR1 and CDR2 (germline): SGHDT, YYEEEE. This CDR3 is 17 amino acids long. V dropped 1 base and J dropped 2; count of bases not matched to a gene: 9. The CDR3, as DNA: TGTGCCAGCAGCTTGTTCGGACAGGTGATGGGCAATCAGCCCCAGCATTTT. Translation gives CASSLFGQVMGNQPQHF. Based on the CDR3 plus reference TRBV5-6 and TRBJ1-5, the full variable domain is DAGVTQSPTHLIKTRGQQVTLRCSPKSGHDTVSWYQQALGQGPQFIFQYYEEEERQRGNFPDRFSGHQFPNYSSELNVNALLLGDSALYLCASSLFGQVMGNQPQHFGDGTRLSIL.

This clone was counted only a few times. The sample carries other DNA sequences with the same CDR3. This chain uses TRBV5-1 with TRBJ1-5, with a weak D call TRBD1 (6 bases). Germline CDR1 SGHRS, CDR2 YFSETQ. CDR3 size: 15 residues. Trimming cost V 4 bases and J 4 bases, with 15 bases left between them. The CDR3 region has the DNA TGCGCCAGCAGCCTCGACGGACAGCCTAATCAGCCCCAGCATTTT. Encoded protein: CASSLDGQPNQPQHF.